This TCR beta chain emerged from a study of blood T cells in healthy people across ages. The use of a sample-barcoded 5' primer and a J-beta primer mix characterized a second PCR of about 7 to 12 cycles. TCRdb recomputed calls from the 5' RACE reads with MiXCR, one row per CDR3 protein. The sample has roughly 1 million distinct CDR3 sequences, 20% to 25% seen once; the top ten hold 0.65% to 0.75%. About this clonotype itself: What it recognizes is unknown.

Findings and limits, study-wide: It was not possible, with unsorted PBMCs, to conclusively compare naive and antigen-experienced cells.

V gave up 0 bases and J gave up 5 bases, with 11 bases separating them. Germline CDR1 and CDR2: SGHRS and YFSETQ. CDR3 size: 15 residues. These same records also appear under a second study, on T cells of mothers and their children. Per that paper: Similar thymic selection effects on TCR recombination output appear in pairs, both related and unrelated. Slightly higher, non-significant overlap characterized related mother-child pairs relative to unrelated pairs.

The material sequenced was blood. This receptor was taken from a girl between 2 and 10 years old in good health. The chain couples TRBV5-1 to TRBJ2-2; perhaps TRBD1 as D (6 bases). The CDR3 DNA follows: TGCGCCAGCAGCTTGGAACAGGGTTGGACCGGGGAGCTGTTTTTT. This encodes CASSLEQGWTGELFF.